These 14 T cell receptor beta chains came from one sample sequenced in a study of T cells after yellow fever vaccination. TCRdb reprocessed the 5' RACE reads via MiXCR and lists one record per CDR3 protein. The sample consists of hundreds of thousands of distinct CDR3 sequences, approximately 4% of them appearing once. Sequencing was performed on PBMCs, taken 5 days after the yellow fever booster vaccination. The receptor source for this set is a man aged 18 to 29 who received the YFV17D yellow fever vaccine.

There are a few counts of this clonotype. The chain is built from TRBV5-6 and TRBJ2-2, with 11 bases lining up with TRBD1. Germline V gene data show CDR1 as SGHDT and CDR2 as YYEEEE. The CDR3 consists of 16 residues. J gave up 2 bases and V 4 bases, and 4 bases lay outside the gene matches. CDR3 in DNA: TGTGCCAGCAGCCGGCGGACAGGGGGCAACACCGGGGAGCTGTTTTTT. Its translation is CASSRRTGGNTGELFF. The full variable domain, completed using reference TRBV5-6 and TRBJ2-2, is DAGVTQSPTHLIKTRGQQVTLRCSPKSGHDTVSWYQQALGQGPQFIFQYYEEEERQRGNFPDRFSGHQFPNYSSELNVNALLLGDSALYLCASSRRTGGNTGELFFGEGSRLTVL.

This clonotype was found many times. The chain has TRBV19 and TRBJ2-4; D remains unclear. CDR3 length: 16 residues. Trimming left V 1 base short and J 8 bases short, with 18 bases between. CDR1 is LNHDA and CDR2 is SQIVND in the germline V gene (reference sequence). CDR3 in DNA: TGTGCCAGTAGTATAGGGTTCGGAAGGTGGGCGGACATTCAGTACTTC. Its translation: CASSIGFGRWADIQYF.

The rearrangement links TRBV12-3 or TRBV12-4 to TRBJ1-3; D not certain. Trimming shortened V by 6 bases and J by 1 base, and 13 bases separated the two germline ends. CDR3 length equals 15 residues. CDR3 bases: TGTGCCAGCAGCACGCGTCCTCATTCTGGAAACACCATATATTTT. It codes for CASSTRPHSGNTIYF.

This clonotype was seen a few times. This chain joins TRBV4-1 and TRBJ2-2; no clear D. In germline, CDR1 is MGHRA, CDR2 YSYEKL. The CDR3 loop spans 17 amino acids. The V end was cut by 2 bases, the J end by 7 bases, with 20 bases between. In DNA form, the CDR3 reads TGCGCCAGCAGCCAATCCCCCTTTGAGGAAGTCTTCGGGGAGCTGTTTTTT. Its translation: CASSQSPFEEVFGELFF.

This clonotype was observed a handful of times. CDR3 coding DNA: TGTGCCAGCTCCCCAAGGATAGGTCCAAACACTGAAGCTTTCTTT. Residues: CASSPRIGPNTEAFF. The chain recombines TRBV18 with TRBJ1-1; D not certain. The length of the CDR3 is 15 residues. The ends were cut back, 6 bases at V and 2 bases at J, with 16 bases in the middle. Germline assignment: CDR1 KGHSH and CDR2 LQKENI.

This clonotype has only a few counts. V and J are TRBV7-2 and TRBJ1-2, with unresolved D. Germline CDR1 SGHTA, CDR2 FQGNSA. The ends were cut back, 3 bases at V and 3 bases at J, with 8 bases in the middle. The CDR3 totals 13 residues. This CDR3 reads CASSFRPDYGYTF. CDR3 sequence (DNA): TGTGCCAGCAGCTTCCGCCCTGACTATGGCTACACCTTC.

This clonotype was seen a few times. The DNA for the CDR3 is TGTGCCAGCAGTCCCTCGGGACTAGGGGCAGATACGCAGTATTTT. Its translation is CASSPSGLGADTQYF. The chain recombines TRBV12-3 or TRBV12-4 with TRBJ2-3; 8 nucleotides align to TRBD2. This CDR3 is 15 amino acids long. V shed 5 bases, J shed 4 bases, and the junction held 8 bases outside the gene matches.

The sample holds a few counts of this clonotype. This chain connects TRBV7-2 to TRBJ2-3; D is uncertain. The CDR3 runs to 15 residues. Germline lookup yields CDR1 SGHTA and CDR2 FQGNSA. V was clipped by 8 bases and J by 2 bases, with 17 bases between them. The CDR3 region has the DNA TGTGCCAGCCGACTGGACCGGTCGGCCACAGATACGCAGTATTTT. This translates into CASRLDRSATDTQYF.

The J gene is TRBJ2-4, the V gene TRBV12-3 or TRBV12-4; 9 bases match TRBD1. This CDR3 comprises 16 residues. J lost 1 base, V lost 7 bases, and 8 bases had no gene match. This CDR3 reads CASNLDRGLAKNIQYF. DNA for the CDR3: TGTGCCAGCAACCTAGACAGGGGGTTGGCCAAAAACATTCAGTACTTC.

This clonotype was counted many times. The rearrangement links TRBV28 to TRBJ2-1; 7 nucleotides align to TRBD2. Germline CDR1 is MDHEN and CDR2 is SYDVKM. V lost 8 bases and J lost 0; bases outside the gene matches: 4. The CDR3 totals 14 residues. CDR3: CASVGGSSYNEQFF. In DNA, the CDR3 is TGTGCCAGCGTAGGCGGGAGCTCCTACAATGAGCAGTTCTTC.

This clonotype turned up a few times. This chain joins TRBV7-2 and TRBJ2-7; 7 bases fit TRBD1. Germline V gene sequence: CDR1 SGHTA, CDR2 FQGNSA. This CDR3 contains 14 residues. V was pared by 4 bases and J by 6 bases, with 9 bases of the junction left unmatched. Here the CDR3 reads CASSSQGAGGEQYV. Here the CDR3 DNA reads TGTGCCAGCAGCTCCCAAGGGGCAGGGGGCGAGCAGTACGTC.

This chain joins TRBV5-1 and TRBJ2-2, with D perhaps given as TRBD1 or TRBD2 (5 bases each). Germline-derived CDR1 and CDR2 are SGHRS and YFSETQ. Trimming shortened V by 3 bases and J by 5 bases, and 8 bases separated the two germline ends. The CDR3 contains 13 residues. Written as DNA, the CDR3 is TGCGCCAGCAGCTGGGGGTCGACCGGGGAGCTGTTTTTT. Translating it yields CASSWGSTGELFF.

The chain recombines TRBV5-4 with TRBJ2-3, with D maybe TRBD2 (6 bases). The CDR3 loop spans 17 amino acids. Per germline, CDR1 SGHNT and CDR2 YYREEE (reference sequence). V gave up 0 bases and J gave up 3 bases, with 17 bases separating them. The CDR3 DNA is TGTGCCAGCAGCTTGGCCCCAGGGCGGGGAATGACAGATACGCAGTATTTT. Translating gives CASSLAPGRGMTDTQYF.

The chain is built from TRBV6-2 or TRBV6-3 and TRBJ2-1, with 8 bases matching TRBD2. Germline V gene lookup returns CDR1 MNHEY and CDR2 SVGEGT. V trimming: 4 bases; J trimming: 5 bases; junction bases outside the gene matches: 7. The CDR3 contains 15 residues. The CDR3, as DNA: TGTGCCAGCAGTTCCGAACTAGCGGAAGACAATGAGCAGTTCTTC. This encodes CASSSELAEDNEQFF.